The 19 T cell receptor beta chains in this list originate from one sample, sequenced in a study of identical twins. TCRdb independently ran MiXCR on the 5' RACE reads; one entry per CDR3 protein. The data hold around 1.7 million distinct CDR3 sequences, with less than 40% observed a single time. The sequencing input was cord blood. All receptors derive from a newborn girl in good health.

This clonotype was detected only a few times. Because the CDR3's place on the DNA is in doubt, the DNA is left out and the CDR3 is given as listed by TCRdb. The rearrangement uses TRBV29-1 and TRBJ1-2. Termini included, the CDR3 measures 12 amino acids. Germline V gene sequence: CDR1 SQVTM, CDR2 ANQGSEA. The CDR3 spells CSVEDNNYGCTF.

The chain recombines TRBV4-1 with TRBJ2-3; 8 nucleotides agree with TRBD2. With 1 base clipped from V and 2 bases from J, the junction kept 8 bases outside the gene matches. Germline-derived CDR1 and CDR2 are MGHRA and YSYEKL. The CDR3 contains 17 residues. CDR3 loop: CASSQVKLAGPTDTQYF. DNA for the CDR3: TGCGCCAGCAGCCAAGTCAAGCTAGCGGGCCCCACAGATACGCAGTATTTT.

The sample holds a few counts of this clonotype. The V gene is TRBV5-1, the J gene TRBJ2-1; 7 bases are shared with TRBD2. CDR3 size: 14 residues. The junction had 6 bases not matched to a gene; V was cut back by 3 bases and J by 6 bases. Germline lookup yields CDR1 SGHRS and CDR2 YFSETQ. The DNA for the CDR3 is TGCGCCAGCAGCTCGTACCGACTAGCCAATGAGCAGTTCTTC. Protein product: CASSSYRLANEQFF.

This rearrangement joins TRBV12-3 or TRBV12-4 to TRBJ2-2, with TRBD1 identical over 7 bases. J gave up 5 bases and V 2 bases, and 5 bases lay outside the gene matches. The CDR3 runs to 15 residues. For the CDR3, the DNA is TGTGCCAGCAGTTTACGGACAGGATCGACCGGGGAGCTGTTTTTT. Amino acid sequence: CASSLRTGSTGELFF.

This clonotype has a count of ten or more. The rearrangement joins TRBV3-1 to TRBJ2-1, with TRBD2 identical over 8 bases. CDR1 and CDR2 (germline): LGHDT, YNNKEL (reference sequence). After removal of 1 base from V and 1 base from J, the junction contained 3 bases not matched to a gene. CDR3 length equals 16 residues. CDR3 nucleotide sequence: TGTGCCAGCAGCCAAGGTGGACTAGCTTCCTACAATGAGCAGTTCTTC. Translating gives CASSQGGLASYNEQFF.

This clonotype was detected a few times. The chain joins TRBV14 to TRBJ2-5; no definite D call. The tail of the sequence fits TRBJ2-7 better, so the J call may be wrong. The CDR3 length is 16 residues. Per germline, CDR1 SGHDN and CDR2 FVKESK. CDR3 in amino acids: CASSQDYRTLHYEQYF. The CDR3 DNA reads as TGTGCCAGCAGCCAAGATTATCGGACGCTGCACTACGAGCAGTACTTC.

This clonotype was recorded a few times. The V gene is TRBV20-1, the J gene TRBJ2-4; tentatively, D is TRBD1 (6 bases). The V end lost 4 bases, the J end lost 0 bases, and 10 bases lay between the germline ends. This CDR3 has 14 residues. Germline V CDR1 and CDR2: DFQATT, SNEGSKA (reference sequence). For the CDR3, the DNA is TGCAGTGCTACTAGGGGGTTAGCCAAAAACATTCAGTACTTC. Its translation: CSATRGLAKNIQYF.

The chain recombines TRBV4-1 with TRBJ1-1; 7 nucleotides match TRBD1. The J segment lost 1 base and the V segment lost 3 bases, leaving 5 bases of the junction unmatched. The V gene's germline CDR1 is MGHRA and CDR2 YSYEKL. CDR3 size: 15 residues. CDR3: CASSHGTAPNTEAFF. The CDR3 DNA follows: TGCGCCAGCAGCCACGGGACAGCGCCGAACACTGAAGCTTTCTTT.

This clonotype was recorded a few times. The chain recombines TRBV14 with TRBJ2-3, with a possible D match to TRBD2 (5 bases). The CDR3 spans 16 residues. Germline CDR1 and CDR2: SGHDN and FVKESK. V shed 4 bases and J shed 2 bases, with 16 bases lying between them. The CDR3 protein is CASSLPPGSDTDTQYF. CDR3 nucleotide sequence: TGTGCCAGCAGCCTACCGCCGGGGTCTGACACAGATACGCAGTATTTT.

The table lists this clonotype with a few counts. The CDR3 loop is CSAVHLSEQFF. CDR3 nucleotide sequence: TGCAGTGCTGTACACTTAAGTGAGCAGTTCTTC. The chain carries TRBV20-1 and TRBJ2-1, with D unresolved. CDR3 length: 11 amino acids. Trimming took 5 bases from V and 9 from J, leaving 11 bases between them. Germline assignment: CDR1 DFQATT and CDR2 SNEGSKA (reference sequence).

Comments on this clonotype: The germline gene is not matched at one end of the junction; a read error may be the cause. The chain couples TRBV7-9 to TRBJ1-2; D is unresolved. The germline V gene encodes CDR1 SEHNR and CDR2 FQNEAQ (reference sequence). CDR3 length: 11 residues. Written as DNA, the CDR3 is TGTTCCAGCAGCTCCGTGTCAAGCTACACCTTC. Translated, it gives CSSSSVSSYTF.

This clonotype was seen more than once but under ten times. The chain couples TRBV5-4 to TRBJ1-6; TRBD1 is a possible D gene (5 bases). The CDR3 contains 15 residues. V dropped 4 bases and J dropped 6 bases, with 14 bases sitting between them. Germline V CDR1 and CDR2: SGHNT, YYREEE (reference sequence). In DNA form, the CDR3 reads TGTGCCAGCAGCGCCCCGTTGGGGGGTAATTCACCCCTCCACTTT. It translates to CASSAPLGGNSPLHF.

In the case of this clonotype: No conserved phenylalanine or tryptophan ends this CDR3, so it is likely a read error. This chain connects TRBV5-1 to TRBJ1-1, with TRBD1 as a possible D gene (5 bases). The length of the CDR3 is 13 residues. CDR1 SGHRS and CDR2 YFSETQ come from the germline V gene. With 5 bases removed from V and 1 base from J, the gap between germline ends came to 9 bases. The CDR3 coding sequence is TGCGCCAGCAGAGGGGTGACGAACACTGAAGCTTTCTCT. Translated: CASRGVTNTEAFS.

The rearrangement uses TRBV4-1 and TRBJ2-2, with unresolved D. V lost 4 bases and J 6 bases, leaving 9 bases between the germline ends. CDR1 is MGHRA, CDR2 YSYEKL, per germline. This CDR3 is 13 amino acids long. The CDR3 nucleotides read TGCGCCAGCAGCCCGACACTCTCCGGGGAGCTGTTTTTT. It yields the protein CASSPTLSGELFF.

The table lists this clonotype with a few counts. The gene calls are TRBV11-2 and TRBJ2-7; the match to TRBD2 covers 11 bases. V was pared by 1 base and J by 5 bases, with 4 bases of the junction left unmatched. This CDR3 spans 15 amino acids. The germline CDR1 and CDR2 sequences are SGHAT and FQNNGV. CDR3 bases: TGTGCCAGCAGCTTAGTACTAGCGGGAGAGCACGAGCAGTACTTC. This gives the protein CASSLVLAGEHEQYF.

This chain links TRBV5-1 with TRBJ2-5; 14 bases match TRBD2. Germline CDR1 and CDR2: SGHRS and YFSETQ. With 0 bases clipped from V and 4 bases from J, the junction kept 2 bases outside the gene matches. This CDR3 has 16 amino acids. DNA of the CDR3: TGCGCCAGCAGCTTGGCCGGGACTAGCGGGAGAGAGACCCAGTACTTC. This codes for CASSLAGTSGRETQYF.

This clonotype occurred a few times. The chain carries TRBV27 and TRBJ2-7, with no clear D. Germline CDR1 MNHEY, CDR2 SMNVEV (reference sequence). Deletions cut 8 bases from V and 0 bases from J, with 11 bases between. The CDR3 sequence is 13 residues long. CDR3 amino acids: CASAHGPSYEQYF. CDR3 DNA sequence: TGTGCCAGCGCGCATGGGCCCTCCTACGAGCAGTACTTC.

V usage is TRBV5-1 and J usage is TRBJ2-7, with 9 bases lining up with TRBD2. This CDR3 region has 16 residues. Germline V gives CDR1 SGHRS, CDR2 YFSETQ. Trimming at V came to 6 bases and at J to 7 bases, leaving 17 bases not matched to a gene. The CDR3 spells CASTASGIPSYNEQYF. The CDR3 nucleotides read TGCGCCAGCACGGCTAGCGGGATTCCCTCCTACAATGAGCAGTACTTC.

This chain links TRBV7-2 with TRBJ2-7; D possibly corresponds to TRBD2 (6 bases). The ends were cut back, 5 bases at V and 6 bases at J, with 14 bases in the middle. CDR1 SGHTA and CDR2 FQGNSA come from the germline V gene. This CDR3 contains 13 residues. The CDR3 coding sequence is TGTGCCAGCAGCGTCGGGACTCTGGGCGAGCAGTACTTC. This sequence encodes CASSVGTLGEQYF.